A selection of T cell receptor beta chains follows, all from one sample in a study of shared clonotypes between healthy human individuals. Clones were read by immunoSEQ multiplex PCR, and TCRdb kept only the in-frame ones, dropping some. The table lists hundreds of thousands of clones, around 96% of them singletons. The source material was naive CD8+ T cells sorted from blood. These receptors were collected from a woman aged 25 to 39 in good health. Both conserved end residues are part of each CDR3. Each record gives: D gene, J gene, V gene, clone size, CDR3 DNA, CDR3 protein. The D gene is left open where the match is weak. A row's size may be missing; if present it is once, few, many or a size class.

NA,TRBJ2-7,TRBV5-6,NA,TGTGCCAGCAGCTTGGGCGAAGACTACGAGCAGTACTTC,CASSLGEDYEQYF
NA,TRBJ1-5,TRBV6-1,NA,TGTGCCAGCAGTGAAAGGGTGACCCCCAATCAGCCCCAGCATTTT,CASSERVTPNQPQHF
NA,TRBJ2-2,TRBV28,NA,TGTGCCAGCAGTTTTCTACAGGGATTCGGGGAGCTGTTTTTT,CASSFLQGFGELFF
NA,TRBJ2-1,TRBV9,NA,TGTGCCAGCAGCGTGGACCGCAATGAGCAGTTCTTC,CASSVDRNEQFF
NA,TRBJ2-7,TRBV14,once,TGTGCCAGCAGCCAAGACGGGGGACTCTCCTACGAGCAGTACTTC,CASSQDGGLSYEQYF
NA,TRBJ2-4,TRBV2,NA,TGTGCCAGCATGGGGGGCCTGCAGGGCGTCGGAAACATTCAGTACTTC,CASMGGLQGVGNIQYF
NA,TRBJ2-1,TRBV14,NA,TGTGCCAGCAGCCAAGATCAAGGACTGCTTAATGAGCAGTTCTTC,CASSQDQGLLNEQFF
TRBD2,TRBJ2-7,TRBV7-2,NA,TGTGCCAGCAGCTTACAGACAGGACTAGCGGGCTCCTACGAGCAGTACTTC,CASSLQTGLAGSYEQYF
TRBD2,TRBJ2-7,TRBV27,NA,TGTGCCAGCAGTTTATCGGCCAGCGGGAGCCACGAGCAGTACTTC,CASSLSASGSHEQYF
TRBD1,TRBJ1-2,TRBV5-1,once,TGCGCCAGCAGCTTTGGGACAGTTGGCACTGGCTACACCTTC,CASSFGTVGTGYTF
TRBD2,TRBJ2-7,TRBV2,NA,TGTGCCAGCAGTGAGGGGGGGGAGTCCTACGAGCAGTACTTC,CASSEGGESYEQYF
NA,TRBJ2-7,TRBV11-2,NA,TGTGCCAGCAGCTTAGATGGGGGGTACGAGCAGTACTTC,CASSLDGGYEQYF
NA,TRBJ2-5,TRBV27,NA,TGTGCCAGCAGTTTATTAGGGGGGGCGGGGCAAGAGACCCAGTACTTC,CASSLLGGAGQETQYF
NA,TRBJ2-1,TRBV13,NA,TGTGCCAGCAGCTCTTTAAACAATGAGCAGTTCTTC,CASSSLNNEQFF
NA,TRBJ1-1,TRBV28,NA,TGTGCCAGCAGTTGGGGGGAGGGTACTGAAGCTTTCTTT,CASSWGEGTEAFF
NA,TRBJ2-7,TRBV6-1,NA,TGTGCCACCTCATTTCGGGGAGAACCTTACGAGCAGTACTTC,CATSFRGEPYEQYF
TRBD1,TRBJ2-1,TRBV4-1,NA,TGCGCCAGCAGCCAATCACCGGGACAGGGATTGAATGAGCAGTTCTTC,CASSQSPGQGLNEQFF
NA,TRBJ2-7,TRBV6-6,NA,TGTGCCAGCAGTTACATGCAGACCTACGAGCAGTACTTC,CASSYMQTYEQYF
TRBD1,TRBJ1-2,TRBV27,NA,TGTGCCAGCAGTTTCCAGGGGGCGGGATGGGGCTACACCTTC,CASSFQGAGWGYTF
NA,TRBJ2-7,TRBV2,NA,TGTGCCAGCAGTGAGGGTCGAACATACGAGCAGTACTTC,CASSEGRTYEQYF
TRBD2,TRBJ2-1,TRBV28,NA,TGTGCCAGCAGCTGGGTGACCGGGACTAGCGGGAGTGGGAGGTACAATGAGCAGTTCTTC,CASSWVTGTSGSGRYNEQFF
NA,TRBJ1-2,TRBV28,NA,TGTGCCACGGGAACATACACCGGTGGCTACACCTTC,CATGTYTGGYTF
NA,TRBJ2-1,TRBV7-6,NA,TGTGCCAGCAGCTTGGCTAGCAATGAGCAGTTCTTC,CASSLASNEQFF
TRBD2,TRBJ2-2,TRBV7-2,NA,TGTGCCAGCAGCTTAAAAGGAGGCGGGAGGCGCGGGGGGGAGCTGTTTTTT,CASSLKGGGRRGGELFF
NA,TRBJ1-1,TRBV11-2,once,TGTGCCAGCAGCTTAAGGGGGAAAAAAGTATTCACTGAAGCTTTCTTT,CASSLRGKKVFTEAFF
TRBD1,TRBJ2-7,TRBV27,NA,TGTGCCAGCAGTTTAGGGACAGGCGGCTCCTACGAGCAGTACTTC,CASSLGTGGSYEQYF
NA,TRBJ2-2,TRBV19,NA,TGTGCCAGTTTAGAGATGGCGAACACCGGGGAGCTGTTTTTT,CASLEMANTGELFF
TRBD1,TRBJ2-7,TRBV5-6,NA,TGTGCCAGCAGCGAAGGGACAGGACAAAAATCCTACGAGCAGTACTTC,CASSEGTGQKSYEQYF
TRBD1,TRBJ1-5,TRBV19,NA,TGTGCCAGTAGCCTCGACAGGGCTAATCAGCCCCAGCATTTT,CASSLDRANQPQHF
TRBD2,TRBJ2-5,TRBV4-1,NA,TGCGCCAGCAGCCCTTCGACTAGCGGGGGGGGAGAGACCCAGTACTTC,CASSPSTSGGGETQYF
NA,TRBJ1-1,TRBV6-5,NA,TGTGCCAGCAGTTACGACACTGAAGCTTTCTTT,CASSYDTEAFF
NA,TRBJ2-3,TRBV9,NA,TGTGCCAGCAGCACCACGGGCCCAGGCACGGATACGCAGTATTTT,CASSTTGPGTDTQYF
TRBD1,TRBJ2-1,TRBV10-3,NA,TGTGCCATCAGTGAGTCTAAGCTTAGTGGACAGGGCAATGAGCAGTTCTTC,CAISESKLSGQGNEQFF
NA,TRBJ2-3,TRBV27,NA,TGTGCCAGCAGTTTCGCTTCCGAGCGGAGTTTGAGCACAGATACGCAGTATTTT,CASSFASERSLSTDTQYF
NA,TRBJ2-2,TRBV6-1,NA,TGTGCCAGCAGTGAAGATCTCAGGGCAATTTTGGCCGGGGAGCTGTTTTTT,CASSEDLRAILAGELFF
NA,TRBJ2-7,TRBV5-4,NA,TGTGCCAGCAGCGGACTGGGGGAGCAGTACTTC,CASSGLGEQYF
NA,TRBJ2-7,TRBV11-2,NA,TGTGCCAGCAGCCCATCCGGCGAGCAGGGAGTACTCGGCGAGCAGTACTTC,CASSPSGEQGVLGEQYF
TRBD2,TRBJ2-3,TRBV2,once,TGTGCCAGCAGTCGACTAGCGGGTACGACAGATACGCAGTATTTT,CASSRLAGTTDTQYF
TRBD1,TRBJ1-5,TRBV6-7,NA,TGTGCCAGCAGGGTAACAGGGGGAAGACAGCCCCAGCATTTT,CASRVTGGRQPQHF
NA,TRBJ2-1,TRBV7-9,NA,TGTGCCAGCAGCTCCGAAGGCAGGGGAGGTTTCAATGAGCAGTTCTTC,CASSSEGRGGFNEQFF
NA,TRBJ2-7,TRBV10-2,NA,TGCGCCAGCAGTGAGGGGGCGCAGCAGTACTTC,CASSEGAQQYF
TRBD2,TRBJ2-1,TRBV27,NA,TGTGCCAGCAGCCTGGGGCTAGCGGGTTCCAATGAGCAGTTCTTC,CASSLGLAGSNEQFF
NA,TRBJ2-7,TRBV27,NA,TGTGCCAGCCGCCCTGGGGGGTCCTACGAGCAGTACTTC,CASRPGGSYEQYF